This TCR beta chain was sequenced for a study of OX40 agonist ivuxolimab in advanced cancers. Notes on the study in general: Certain nonresponders likewise exhibited a low normalized T-cell clonal expansion.

V was trimmed by 0 bases and J by 8 bases, leaving 12 bases between them. The CDR3 is made up of 14 amino acids. Germline values: CDR1 LGHNA, CDR2 YSLEER. About this clone itself: What it binds is unknown.

Here immunoSEQ multiplex PCR was the method, and the copy in TCRdb shows in-frame clones only, minus some. The sample records roughly 100,000 clones, 90% being singletons. The receptor was derived from an adult with an advanced solid tumor such as melanoma, head and neck, liver or kidney cancer. Sequenced material: CD4+ or CD8+ T cells sorted from blood, taken in a trial of the OX40 agonist ivuxolimab. The rearrangement joins TRBV4-3 to TRBJ2-3; D not resolved. The CDR3 sequence is CASSQDYAGSTQYF. The CDR3, as DNA: TGCGCCAGCAGCCAAGATTACGCAGGTAGTACGCAGTATTTT.